This T cell receptor beta chain was identified during a study of blood T cell repertoires in COVID-19. Study in general: The United States, Italy and Spain were the sources of the acute and convalescent COVID-19 samples. Sources were T cells, B-cell-depleted T cells, or PBMCs; the material itself was cDNA or gDNA.

Per the germline V gene, CDR1 is GTSNPN and CDR2 is SVGIG (reference sequence). This CDR3 is 14 amino acids long. J lost 0 bases, V lost 2 bases, and 4 bases had no gene match. Sequencing was performed with immunoSEQ multiplex PCR; in TCRdb, only in-frame clones are kept and a portion is missing. The repertoire holds more than 40,000 clones, with around nine tenths as singletons. This clone was seen a single time. Sequencing was carried out using peripheral blood. The clonotype originates from a man older than 75 with acute or convalescent COVID-19. The V gene is TRBV30, the J gene TRBJ2-7; 7 nucleotides match TRBD1. The DNA for the CDR3 is TGTGCCTGGAGTCGGGACAGCCTCTCCTACGAGCAGTACTTC. Translated: CAWSRDSLSYEQYF.